The subject of this entry is one T cell receptor beta chain. Its antigen is not known. The sample originates from a study of post-analysis software for immune sequencing data. Study background: Disease courses included relapsing-remitting, secondary progressive and progressive-relapsing multiple sclerosis.

General study findings and limits: Relative to controls, patients had 4 or 5 TRBV segments at higher frequency, with TRBV5-6, TRBV5-1 and TRBV20-1 among these. Controls' normalized Chao1 diversity significantly exceeded that of multiple sclerosis patients.

TCR beta cDNA libraries included unique molecular identifiers. One entry per CDR3 protein, called by TCRdb with MiXCR from the PCR reads. The sample includes more than 450,000 distinct CDR3 sequences, around 44% of them seen just once. Germline loops: CDR1 SGHRS, CDR2 YFSETQ. This CDR3 region has 16 residues. With V trimmed by 2 bases and J by 0 bases, 2 bases remained unmatched. Sequenced: blood. This sequence originates from a girl aged 10 to 17 with multiple sclerosis. The chain combines TRBV5-1 with TRBJ2-6; TRBD1 matches 7 bases. CDR3 in amino acids: CASSFRTGSGANVLTF. CDR3 sequence (DNA): TGCGCCAGCAGCTTCCGGACAGGCTCTGGGGCCAACGTCCTGACTTTC.